One sample yielded the 19 T cell receptor beta chains listed below, sequenced in a study of cytomegalovirus exposure and HLA in healthy donors. TCRdb's copy holds only in-frame clones and misses some; the assay was immunoSEQ multiplex PCR. The table has roughly 190,000 clones, more than 75% seen once. The sequencing input was PBMCs. These receptors were taken from a woman aged 18-29 years in good health and CMV-seronegative.

This clone was seen only once. V usage is TRBV25-1 and J usage is TRBJ1-2, with TRBD1 matching over 9 bases. The CDR3 is 14 amino acids. The V segment lost 6 bases and the J segment 5 bases; nucleotides outside the gene matches: 7. The germline V gene has CDR1 MGHDK and CDR2 SYGVNS. CDR3: CASRRSGTGYGYTF. CDR3 coding DNA: TGTGCCAGCAGGAGAAGCGGGACAGGGTATGGCTACACCTTC.

This rearrangement joins TRBV5-6 to TRBJ1-1; tentatively, D is TRBD1 (6 bases). The V end was cut by 3 bases, the J end by 2 bases, with 14 bases between. The V gene's germline CDR1 is SGHDT and CDR2 YYEEEE. The CDR3 sequence is 15 residues long. The CDR3 sequence is CASSSNGQRNTEAFF. CDR3 nucleotide sequence: TGTGCCAGCAGCTCAAATGGACAGAGAAACACTGAAGCTTTCTTT.

This rearrangement joins TRBV10-1 to TRBJ2-1; D is undetermined. The germline CDR1 and CDR2 sequences are WNHNN and SYGVQD (reference sequence). V gave up 6 bases and J gave up 8 bases, with 17 bases separating them. This CDR3 comprises 14 residues. The CDR3 sequence: CASRQTSLSDEQFF. The CDR3, as DNA: TGCGCCAGCAGACAAACTTCTTTAAGCGATGAGCAGTTCTTC.

DNA for the CDR3: TGCGCCAGCAGCCAAGATGAGGGAACCACAGATACGCAGTATTTT. Protein: CASSQDEGTTDTQYF. The rearrangement joins TRBV4-1 to TRBJ2-3; a weak D match, TRBD2 (5 bases). The germline V gene encodes CDR1 MGHRA and CDR2 YSYEKL. V lost 0 bases, J lost 2 bases, and 9 bases lay in between. The CDR3 length is 15 residues.

This chain connects TRBV7-6 to TRBJ2-2, with a weak D call TRBD2 (5 bases). Germline V gene sequence: CDR1 SGHVS, CDR2 FNYEAQ. This CDR3 is 16 amino acids long. The V end lost 4 bases, the J end lost 2 bases, and 14 bases lay between the germline ends. CDR3 sequence: CASSSPDGLNTGELFF. The CDR3 DNA follows: TGTGCCAGCAGCTCCCCCGACGGACTTAACACCGGGGAGCTGTTTTTT.

The chain has TRBV7-3 and TRBJ2-7; 8 bases map to TRBD1. The trim removed 0 bases at V and 7 bases at J, leaving 11 bases unmatched. Germline assignment: CDR1 SGHTA and CDR2 FQGTGA. The CDR3 totals 16 residues. The CDR3 sequence is CASSLTDMTGVREQYF. The CDR3 bases are TGTGCCAGCAGCTTAACCGACATGACAGGGGTCAGAGAGCAGTACTTC.

The V gene is TRBV29-1, the J gene TRBJ1-2; weak D call: TRBD1 (6 bases). Between the trimmed V and J ends, which lost 4 bases and 5 bases, there was a span of 11 bases. Germline loops: CDR1 SQVTM, CDR2 ANQGSEA. CDR3 size: 12 residues. The CDR3 reads CSVGPTGYGYTF. CDR3 bases: TGCAGCGTTGGCCCGACAGGTTATGGCTACACCTTC.

The chain recombines TRBV18 with TRBJ1-5; D might be TRBD1 (6 bases). CDR1 and CDR2 (germline): KGHSH, LQKENI. The CDR3 is made up of 15 amino acids. Trimming took off 6 bases at V and 0 bases at J, with 12 bases between the two ends. CDR3 DNA: TGTGCCAGCTCCCGGGGGGGGGCTAGCAATCAGCCCCAGCATTTT. This gives the protein CASSRGGASNQPQHF.

V gene TRBV5-6 combines with J gene TRBJ1-5; D gene uncertain. The V gene's germline CDR1 is SGHDT and CDR2 YYEEEE. The length of the CDR3 is 15 residues. Trimming took off 3 bases at V and 2 bases at J, with 12 bases between the two ends. The CDR3 coding sequence is TGTGCCAGCAGCTCCCGGAGGGAGCGCAATCAGCCCCAGCATTTT. Translation gives CASSSRRERNQPQHF.

The CDR3 DNA reads TGTGCCAGCAGTGAACCAACGTCAACTGACACCTACAATGAGCAGTTCTTC. This encodes CASSEPTSTDTYNEQFF. The chain combines TRBV6-1 with TRBJ2-1; D gene unclear. V was shortened by 2 bases and J by 2 bases, with 16 bases between the two germline ends. CDR3 size: 17 residues. In germline, CDR1 is MNHNS, CDR2 SASEGT.

The chain employs TRBV2 and TRBJ2-5; 12 bases agree with TRBD2. J was trimmed by 7 bases and V by 6 bases; bases with no gene match: 9. The CDR3 has 15 residues. The germline V gene encodes CDR1 SNHLY and CDR2 FYNNEI. The CDR3, as DNA: TGTGCCAGCAGAGCTGGACTAGCGGGGCCAGGGACCCAGTACTTC. Its translation is CASRAGLAGPGTQYF.

The gene calls are TRBV5-1 and TRBJ2-2; TRBD1 matches 7 bases. V lost 5 bases, J lost 0 bases, and 4 bases stayed unmatched. The germline V gene encodes CDR1 SGHRS and CDR2 YFSETQ. The CDR3 is 15 residues long. CDR3 sequence reads: CASRPGTANTGELFF. CDR3 nucleotides: TGCGCCAGCAGACCTGGGACAGCGAACACCGGGGAGCTGTTTTTT. The full variable domain, in which reference TRBV5-1 and TRBJ2-2 provide the parts outside the CDR3, is KAGVTQTPRYLIKTRGQQVTLSCSPISGHRSVSWYQQTPGQGLQFLFEYFSETQRNKGNFPGRFSGRQFSNSRSEMNVSTLELGDSALYLCASRPGTANTGELFFGEGSRLTVL.

This clone was picked up one time. The CDR3 loop is CASSPIGSRDTGELFF. The CDR3 nucleotides are TGTGCCAGCTCACCGATAGGGAGTAGGGACACCGGGGAGCTGTTTTTT. The chain joins TRBV18 to TRBJ2-2; the D gene is possibly TRBD2 (5 bases). This CDR3 has 16 residues. Trimming took 3 bases from V and 3 from J, leaving 14 bases between them. Germline CDR1 reads KGHSH; CDR2 reads LQKENI.

The chain has TRBV2 and TRBJ1-2, with 8 bases aligning to TRBD1. The length of the CDR3 is 13 residues. CDR1 SNHLY and CDR2 FYNNEI come from the germline V gene. Unmatched junction bases numbered 12, after V lost 10 bases and J lost 8 bases. The CDR3 loop is CATEAQGARGYTF. The CDR3 coding sequence is TGTGCCACCGAAGCCCAGGGGGCTCGGGGCTACACCTTC.

V gene TRBV5-1 combines with J gene TRBJ2-7; D is perhaps TRBD1 (6 bases). The germline V and J ends were trimmed by 2 bases and 0 bases, with 18 bases remaining between them. The CDR3 extends over 17 amino acids. Germline V gene lookup returns CDR1 SGHRS and CDR2 YFSETQ. The CDR3 here is CASSLGWTADSSYEQYF. The CDR3 DNA reads as TGCGCCAGCAGCTTAGGTTGGACAGCCGACAGCTCCTACGAGCAGTACTTC.

The rearrangement joins TRBV6-5 to TRBJ2-7; weak D call: TRBD1 (5 bases). V was clipped by 7 bases and J by 2 bases, with 9 bases between them. Germline lookup yields CDR1 MNHEY and CDR2 SVGAGI. The CDR3 length is 12 residues. CDR3 DNA: TGTGCCAGCACCCAGGGCCCCTACGAGCAGTACTTC. It translates to CASTQGPYEQYF.

Written as DNA, the CDR3 is TGTGCCAGTAGTATTCCAGGGAATAGCAATCAGCCCCAGCATTTT. It is translated as CASSIPGNSNQPQHF. The rearrangement uses TRBV19 and TRBJ1-5, with a tentative D call TRBD1 (5 bases). This CDR3 has 15 amino acids. Trimming removed 3 bases from V and 0 bases from J, with 9 bases in between. Germline V gives CDR1 LNHDA, CDR2 SQIVND (reference sequence).

This chain joins TRBV10-3 and TRBJ2-7; a weak D match, TRBD2 (5 bases). V was trimmed by 5 bases and J by 2 bases, leaving 16 bases between them. From germline, CDR1 is ENHRY and CDR2 SYGVKD. The CDR3 totals 15 residues. The DNA for the CDR3 is TGTGCCATCAGTTCAACCCGGGGTAATACCTACGAGCAGTACTTC. It specifies CAISSTRGNTYEQYF.

V and J are TRBV27 and TRBJ1-1; 7 bases line up with TRBD1. Germline V gives CDR1 MNHEY, CDR2 SMNVEV (reference sequence). Trimming took 2 bases from V and 7 from J; bases not matched to a gene: 7. The CDR3 length is 14 residues. For the CDR3, the DNA is TGTGCCAGCAGTTTAAGGGGCTGGACAGGTGAAGCTTTCTTT. It translates to CASSLRGWTGEAFF.